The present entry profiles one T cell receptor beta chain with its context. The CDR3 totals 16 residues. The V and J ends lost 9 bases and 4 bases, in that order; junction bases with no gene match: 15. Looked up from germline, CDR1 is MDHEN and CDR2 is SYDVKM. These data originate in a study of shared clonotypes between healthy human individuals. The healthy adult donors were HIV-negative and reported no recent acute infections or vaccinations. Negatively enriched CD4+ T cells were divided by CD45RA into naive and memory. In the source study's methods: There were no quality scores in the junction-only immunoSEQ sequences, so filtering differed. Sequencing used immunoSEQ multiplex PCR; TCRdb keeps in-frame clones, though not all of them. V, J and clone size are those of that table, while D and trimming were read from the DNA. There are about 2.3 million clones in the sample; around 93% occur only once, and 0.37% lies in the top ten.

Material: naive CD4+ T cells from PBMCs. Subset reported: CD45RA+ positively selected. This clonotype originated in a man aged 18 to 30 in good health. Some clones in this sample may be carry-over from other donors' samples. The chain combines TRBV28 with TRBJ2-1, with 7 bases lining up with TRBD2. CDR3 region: CASLPNGASGYNEQFF. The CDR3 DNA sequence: TGTGCCAGTTTACCGAATGGGGCTAGCGGTTACAATGAGCAGTTCTTC.